The present T cell receptor (beta chain) was sequenced within a study of human CD8 memory T cell subsets. Germline V gene lookup returns CDR1 ENHRY and CDR2 SYGVKD. This CDR3 spans 15 amino acids. UMI-labeled 5' RACE yielded the TCR beta libraries. TCRdb reprocessed the 5' RACE reads and stores each CDR3 protein as one record, lacking DNA. This sample contains 15,000 to 20,000 distinct CDR3 sequences. Material for sequencing was CD8+ T cells from PBMCs. The V and J genes are TRBV10-3 and TRBJ1-5; TCRdb indicates TRBD1, and absent DNA this call remains unverified. The receptor was isolated from a human donor in good health. CDR3 sequence reads: CAISENRGNDQPQHF.